These 26 T cell receptor beta chains share one sample of origin, sequenced in a study of T cells after yellow fever vaccination. MiXCR was run by TCRdb on the 5' RACE reads, yielding one entry per CDR3 protein. This table holds 250,000 or so distinct CDR3 sequences, 3.6% found once. The source material was PBMCs, sampled 15 days after the yellow fever booster vaccination. Receptor source: a man between 18 and 29 years old who received the YFV17D yellow fever vaccine.

This clonotype counts as medium-sized. The chain carries TRBV7-8 and TRBJ1-4, with D unresolved. The V end was cut by 3 bases, the J end by 8 bases, with 4 bases between. The CDR3 contains 11 residues. Germline V lookup: CDR1 SGHVS, CDR2 FQNEAQ. CDR3 nucleotide sequence: TGTGCCAGCAGCTTTGGGGAAAAACTGTTTTTT. Translating it yields CASSFGEKLFF.

This clonotype was seen many times. The chain couples TRBV7-2 to TRBJ2-7; D call uncertain. This CDR3 spans 14 amino acids. Trimming removed 3 bases at V and 0 bases at J, with 9 bases between. The germline CDR1 and CDR2 sequences are SGHTA and FQGNSA. CDR3 sequence: CASSFLQNSYEQYF. CDR3 DNA sequence: TGTGCCAGCAGCTTCTTGCAAAACTCCTACGAGCAGTACTTC.

This clonotype was counted a few times. V is TRBV15 and J is TRBJ1-5, with TRBD1 identical over 9 bases. CDR1 and CDR2 (germline): LNHNV, YYDKDF (reference sequence). The CDR3 loop spans 15 amino acids. The J segment lost 3 bases and the V segment lost 6 bases, leaving 6 bases of the junction unmatched. CDR3 DNA: TGTGCCACCAGAAAAACAGGGGGCAACAATCAGCCCCAGCATTTT. This translates into CATRKTGGNNQPQHF.

V is TRBV25-1 and J is TRBJ1-6; D call uncertain. The V gene lost 1 base and the J gene lost 11 bases, with 9 bases spanning the gap. Germline values: CDR1 MGHDK, CDR2 SYGVNS. This CDR3 has 13 residues. CDR3 in amino acids: CASSEWARPPLHF. In DNA form, the CDR3 reads TGTGCCAGCAGTGAATGGGCACGGCCACCCCTCCACTTT.

With regard to this clonotype: A much larger clone lies one base from this, so it may be a read error. The chain carries TRBV6-5 and TRBJ2-7; TRBD1 matches at 8 bases. CDR3 length: 15 residues. Germline lookup yields CDR1 MNHEY and CDR2 SVGAGI. For the CDR3, the DNA is TGTGCCAGCAGTAGAACCGGGACAGGAGCCTACGAGAAGTACGTC. This translates into CASSRTGTGAYEKYV.

This clonotype was recorded many times. CDR3 loop: CSAPRQSQETQYF. CDR3 sequence (DNA): TGCAGTGCCCCCCGACAGAGCCAAGAGACCCAGTACTTC. The chain is built from TRBV20-1 and TRBJ2-5; TRBD1 is a possible D gene (5 bases). Germline assignment: CDR1 DFQATT and CDR2 SNEGSKA (reference sequence). The V gene lost 6 bases and the J gene lost 1 base, with 12 bases spanning the gap. The CDR3 runs 13 residues.

This clonotype was recorded many times. The chain links TRBV19 to TRBJ2-6; D is unclear. The germline V gene encodes CDR1 LNHDA and CDR2 SQIVND (reference sequence). The CDR3 has 16 residues. V lost 2 bases to trimming and J lost 1 base, with 9 bases between them. DNA for the CDR3: TGTGCCAGTAGTATAAGGTCGGGTTCTGGGGCCAACGTCCTGACTTTC. Residues: CASSIRSGSGANVLTF. Drawing the rest from reference TRBV19 and TRBJ2-6, the complete variable domain is DGGITQSPKYLFRKEGQNVTLSCEQNLNHDAMYWYRQDPGQGLRLIYYSQIVNDFQKGDIAEGYSVSREKKESFPLTVTSAQKNPTAFYLCASSIRSGSGANVLTFGAGSRLTVL.

This clonotype was counted many times. Here the CDR3 reads CAISESQWESYNEQFF. The CDR3 nucleotides read TGTGCCATCAGTGAGTCACAGTGGGAGTCCTACAATGAGCAGTTCTTC. This chain links TRBV10-3 with TRBJ2-1, with D perhaps matching TRBD2 (5 bases). Trimming stripped 0 bases from V and 1 base from J, with 10 bases between. The CDR3 is 16 residues long. Per the germline V gene, CDR1 is ENHRY and CDR2 is SYGVKD.

This clonotype was observed many times. The chain recombines TRBV24-1 with TRBJ1-1; D might be TRBD1 (5 bases). V was pared by 4 bases and J by 4 bases, with 9 bases between. Germline CDR1 reads KGHDR; CDR2 reads SFDVKD. The CDR3 has 13 amino acids. CDR3 protein: CATSEAGGTEAFF. The CDR3 DNA reads TGTGCCACCAGTGAAGCGGGGGGCACTGAAGCTTTCTTT.

There are many counts of this clonotype. The chain couples TRBV2 to TRBJ2-1, with D unresolved. CDR1 and CDR2 (germline): SNHLY, FYNNEI. Trimming pared 7 bases from V and 0 bases from J, leaving 13 bases between. This CDR3 spans 15 amino acids. As DNA, the CDR3 is TGTGCCAGCATAGCTTCAAGGAACTCCTACAATGAGCAGTTCTTC. Its translation: CASIASRNSYNEQFF.

This rearrangement joins TRBV7-9 to TRBJ2-2; D might be TRBD2 (5 bases). CDR1 and CDR2 (germline): SEHNR, FQNEAQ (reference sequence). Deletions cut 6 bases from V and 8 bases from J, with 16 bases between. The CDR3 totals 14 residues. The CDR3 here is CASRPPYGNGELFF. CDR3 in DNA: TGTGCCAGCAGGCCCCCATACGGGAATGGGGAGCTGTTTTTT.

This clonotype was counted ten times or more. The chain is built from TRBV7-2 and TRBJ1-1; no firm D call. V was shortened by 5 bases and J by 8 bases, with 18 bases between the two germline ends. Germline-derived CDR1 and CDR2 are SGHTA and FQGNSA. The CDR3 has 14 residues. CDR3 sequence: CASSTASGYAEAFF. The CDR3 DNA follows: TGTGCCAGCAGCACCGCGTCGGGGTATGCGGAAGCTTTCTTT.

Many counts were recorded for this clonotype. The V and J genes are TRBV7-9 and TRBJ1-1; 9 bases are shared with TRBD1. This CDR3 is built from 14 residues. The V gene end was trimmed by 6 bases and the J gene end by 5 bases; junction bases not matched to a gene: 7. Germline V gene lookup returns CDR1 SEHNR and CDR2 FQNEAQ (reference sequence). The CDR3 sequence is CASRAGQGRTEAFF. DNA of the CDR3: TGTGCCAGCAGGGCGGGACAGGGACGGACTGAAGCTTTCTTT.

Only a few counts were recorded for this clonotype. The rearrangement uses TRBV5-4 and TRBJ1-1; D may be TRBD1 (5 bases). Germline values: CDR1 SGHNT, CDR2 YYREEE (reference sequence). V lost 4 bases and J 2 bases, leaving 12 bases between the germline ends. The length of the CDR3 is 14 residues. In nucleotides, the CDR3 is TGTGCCAGCAGCCGACCGGACACAAACACTGAAGCTTTCTTT. Its protein is CASSRPDTNTEAFF.

This clonotype was found many times. The chain recombines TRBV6-2 or TRBV6-3 with TRBJ2-7, with D uncertain. In germline, CDR1 is MNHEY, CDR2 SVGEGT. The CDR3 spans 12 residues. With 5 bases removed from V and 4 bases from J, the gap between germline ends came to 9 bases. CDR3 coding DNA: TGTGCCAGCAGTCTCAACAGTTACGAGCAGTACGTC. Translated: CASSLNSYEQYV.

Ten or more counts support this clonotype. The chain recombines TRBV24-1 with TRBJ2-1; 9 nucleotides agree with TRBD1. The CDR3 consists of 15 residues. The V gene end was trimmed by 4 bases and the J gene end by 5 bases; junction bases not matched to a gene: 5. Germline CDR1 KGHDR, CDR2 SFDVKD. CDR3 nucleotide sequence: TGTGCCACCAGTGACCCGGGACAGGGAAACAATGAGCAGTTCTTC. The encoded protein is CATSDPGQGNNEQFF.

This clonotype appeared many times. This chain uses TRBV20-1 with TRBJ1-1; TRBD1 aligns across 7 bases. Losses at the gene ends were 5 bases for V and 4 bases for J; bases not matched to a gene: 16. Germline V CDR1 and CDR2: DFQATT, SNEGSKA (reference sequence). CDR3 length: 16 amino acids. In nucleotides, the CDR3 is TGCAGTGCTCCCAAGGGGGCAGGGGGGGTCGGCACTGAAGCTTTCTTT. Amino acids: CSAPKGAGGVGTEAFF.

This clonotype was observed many times. V and J are TRBV6-1 and TRBJ2-2; tentatively, D is TRBD1 or TRBD2 (5 bases each). Germline loops: CDR1 MNHNS, CDR2 SASEGT. The CDR3 runs 12 residues. V was cut by 9 bases and J by 4 bases, with 9 bases left in between. The CDR3 nucleotides read TGTGCCAGAGGGACGACCACCGGGGAGCTGTTTTTT. It specifies CARGTTTGELFF.

This clonotype was counted ten times or more. The V gene is TRBV5-5, the J gene TRBJ2-7; D not certain. The CDR3 loop spans 12 amino acids. CDR1 and CDR2 (germline): SGHKS, YYEKEE (reference sequence). Trimming removed 0 bases from V and 3 bases from J, with 4 bases in between. The chain's CDR3 is CASSLGLYEQYF. CDR3 DNA: TGTGCCAGCAGCTTGGGTCTCTACGAGCAGTACTTC.

Many counts were recorded for this clonotype. The CDR3 loop is CASSPGTADTNEKLFF. The CDR3 DNA follows: TGTGCCAGCAGCCCTGGGACAGCTGATACTAATGAAAAACTGTTTTTT. This rearrangement joins TRBV7-9 to TRBJ1-4, with 7 bases that match TRBD1. CDR1 is SEHNR and CDR2 is FQNEAQ in the germline V gene (reference sequence). The CDR3 is 16 residues long. Trimming at V came to 5 bases and at J to 2 bases, leaving 8 bases not matched to a gene.

There are many counts of this clonotype. The gene calls are TRBV20-1 and TRBJ2-1; TRBD1 matches 8 bases. The CDR3 is made up of 14 amino acids. CDR1 and CDR2 (germline): DFQATT, SNEGSKA (reference sequence). The J segment lost 7 bases and the V segment lost 1 base, leaving 6 bases of the junction unmatched. The CDR3 here is CSARGTGWGNEQFF. CDR3 DNA sequence: TGCAGTGCTAGAGGGACAGGGTGGGGGAATGAGCAGTTCTTC.

This clonotype has at least ten counts. In DNA form, the CDR3 reads TGTGCCAGCAGCTCACAGGTTTTTTCGGGAGGCTACACCTTC. Translated: CASSSQVFSGGYTF. The chain carries TRBV7-8 and TRBJ1-2; D is perhaps TRBD1 (5 bases). CDR1 and CDR2 from the germline V gene are SGHVS and FQNEAQ. V lost 4 bases to trimming and J lost 8 bases, with 17 bases between them. The CDR3 is 14 amino acids.

In its sample, this clonotype was seen many times. The chain has TRBV27 and TRBJ2-2; no definite D call. The CDR3 loop spans 12 amino acids. Trimming took off 3 bases at V and 6 bases at J, with 5 bases between the two ends. The germline gives CDR1 MNHEY, CDR2 SMNVEV (reference sequence). The CDR3 is CASSFFAGELFF. DNA for the CDR3: TGTGCCAGCAGTTTTTTTGCCGGGGAGCTGTTTTTT.

This clonotype was observed at least ten times. The chain employs TRBV3-1 and TRBJ2-1; perhaps TRBD2 as D (5 bases). The germline V and J ends were trimmed by 4 bases and 9 bases, with 7 bases remaining between them. The CDR3 contains 11 residues. Germline assignment: CDR1 LGHDT and CDR2 YNNKEL (reference sequence). DNA of the CDR3: TGTGCCAGCAGCCGCGAGGGTGAGCAGTTCTTC. This translates into CASSREGEQFF.

This clonotype was seen ten or more times. The rearrangement uses TRBV19 and TRBJ2-7, with 7 positions matching TRBD1. The V gene's germline CDR1 is LNHDA and CDR2 SQIVND (reference sequence). V shed 5 bases, J shed 2 bases, and the junction held 9 bases outside the gene matches. The CDR3 has 15 residues. This CDR3 is CASSVYRGSTYEQYF. The CDR3 DNA is TGTGCCAGTAGTGTATACAGGGGCTCCACCTACGAGCAGTACTTC.

The chain employs TRBV18 and TRBJ1-2; 9 nucleotides agree with TRBD1. Germline V lookup: CDR1 KGHSH, CDR2 LQKENI. Losses at the gene ends were 4 bases for V and 4 bases for J; bases not matched to a gene: 4. The CDR3 consists of 14 residues. CDR3 sequence reads: CASSRGTGTYGYTF. DNA for the CDR3: TGTGCCAGCTCACGCGGGACAGGGACCTATGGCTACACCTTC.